This TCR beta chain emerged from a study of cytomegalovirus exposure and HLA in healthy donors. Regarding the study as a whole: CMV serostatus stood as the only immune exposure information on hand.

Remarks on this clone: Its antigen is not identified.

PCR employed 60 Vbeta and 13 Jbeta primers. Only in-frame clones appear in the TCRdb table, and some are missing; sequencing was by immunoSEQ multiplex PCR. The data show 150,000 to 200,000 clones, just under 80% seen once. Sample: PBMCs. The receptor comes from a woman in her twenties or thirties in good health and CMV-seronegative.

For the CDR3, the DNA is TGTGCCAGCCGGGGGAGGGGAAACACCATATATTTT. Residues: CASRGRGNTIYF. The chain links TRBV6-5 to TRBJ1-3; possibly TRBD1 for D (5 bases). This CDR3 has 12 amino acids. The V gene's germline CDR1 is MNHEY and CDR2 SVGAGI. V was clipped by 8 bases and J by 4 bases, with 9 bases between them.